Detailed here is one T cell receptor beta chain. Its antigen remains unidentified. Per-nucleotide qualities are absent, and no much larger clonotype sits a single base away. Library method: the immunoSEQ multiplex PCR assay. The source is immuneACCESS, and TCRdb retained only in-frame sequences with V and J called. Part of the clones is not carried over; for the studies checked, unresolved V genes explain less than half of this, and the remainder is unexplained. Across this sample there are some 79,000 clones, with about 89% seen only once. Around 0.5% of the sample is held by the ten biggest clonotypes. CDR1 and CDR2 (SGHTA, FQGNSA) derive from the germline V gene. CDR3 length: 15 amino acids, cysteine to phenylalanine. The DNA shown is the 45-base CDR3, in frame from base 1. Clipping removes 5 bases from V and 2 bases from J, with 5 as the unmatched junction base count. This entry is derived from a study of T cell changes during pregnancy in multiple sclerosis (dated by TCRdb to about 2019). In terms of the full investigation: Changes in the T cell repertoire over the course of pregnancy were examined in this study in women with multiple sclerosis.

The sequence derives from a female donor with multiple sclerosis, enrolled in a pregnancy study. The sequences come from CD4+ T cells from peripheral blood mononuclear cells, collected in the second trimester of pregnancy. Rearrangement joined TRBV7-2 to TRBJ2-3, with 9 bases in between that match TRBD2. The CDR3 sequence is CASSPTSGTTDTQYF. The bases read TGTGCCAGCAGCCCGACTAGCGGAACCACAGATACGCAGTATTTT.